The rows below give T cell receptor beta chains drawn from one sample of a study of blood T cells in healthy people across ages. TCRdb independently ran MiXCR on the 5' RACE reads; one entry per CDR3 protein. This table holds approximately 800,000 distinct CDR3 sequences, roughly 50% found once. The material sequenced was blood. These receptors were taken from a man aged 30 to 39 in good health. CDR3s include the opening cysteine and the closing phenylalanine or tryptophan. D genes are given only for firm matches. Size tells how often a clone was seen (once, few, many) or the class of an expanded clone, and some rows leave it out.

clone_size,j_call,v_call,d_call,cdr3_nt,cdr3_aa
-,TRBJ2-3,TRBV12-3/TRBV12-4,-,TGTGCCAGCCATGGCAGAGGGACCGCAGATGTGCAGTATTTT,CASHGRGTADVQYF
few,TRBJ2-1,TRBV7-9,-,TGTGCCAGCAGCACCTCACCGCAGGGTTCCCGCTACAATGAGCAGTTCTTC,CASSTSPQGSRYNEQFF
-,TRBJ2-5,TRBV6-4,-,TGTGCCAGCAGTGGGGCGATTTCAGTTTGGGAGACCCAGTACTTC,CASSGAISVWETQYF
-,TRBJ2-5,TRBV5-6,-,TGTGCCAGCAGCCTGTGGGGGGGTGGGGGCGACCAAGAGACCCAGTACTTC,CASSLWGGGGDQETQYF
-,TRBJ2-7,TRBV2,TRBD2,TGTGCCAGCAGTGAAGCAGGAGCGGGAGTAGGTGAGCAGTACTTC,CASSEAGAGVGEQYF
-,TRBJ2-2,TRBV5-6,-,TGTGCCAGCAGCTTGGGACGGGTCGGGGAGCTGTTTTTT,CASSLGRVGELFF
-,TRBJ2-1,TRBV6-1,-,TGTGCCAGCAATAACGGGCAGACCTACAATGAGCAGTTCTTC,CASNNGQTYNEQFF
-,TRBJ2-7,TRBV15,-,TGTGCCACCAACAACAAGGGGAAAACTAGTATCTCCTACAATGAGCAGTACTTC,CATNNKGKTSISYNEQYF
-,TRBJ1-1,TRBV6-1,-,TGTGCCAGCAGGCGAGGGCCTGAAGCTTTCTTT,CASRRGPEAFF
-,TRBJ1-5,TRBV28,-,TGTGCCAGCATTACTTCCGGGACACCTAAAAATCAGCCCCAGCATTTT,CASITSGTPKNQPQHF
few,TRBJ1-2,TRBV2,TRBD1,TGTGCCAGCAGTATGACAGGGGCATGGTATGGCTACACCTTC,CASSMTGAWYGYTF
-,TRBJ1-1,TRBV29-1,-,TGCAGCGTTAGGGACCAGAACACTGAAGCTTTCTTT,CSVRDQNTEAFF
-,TRBJ1-6,TRBV20-1,TRBD1,TGCAGTGCCCTAAGGACAGGGGAGTATCATTCACCCCTCCACTTT,CSALRTGEYHSPLHF
-,TRBJ1-2,TRBV29-1,-,TGCAGCGTCCGAGGGGAAGGCGATGGCTACACCTTC,CSVRGEGDGYTF
-,TRBJ1-4,TRBV30,-,TGTGCCTGGAGTCTCCGGGATGTGGAAAAACTGTTTTTT,CAWSLRDVEKLFF
-,TRBJ2-7,TRBV20-1,-,TGCAGTGCTAGTGATTACCGTGGCTACGAGCAGTACTTC,CSASDYRGYEQYF
-,TRBJ2-1,TRBV6-2/TRBV6-3,-,TGTGCCAGCACCCTCAAAGGGTGGCTCCCTCCCCACGATGAGCAGTTCTTC,CASTLKGWLPPHDEQFF